This TCR beta chain was sequenced for a study of blood T cells in healthy people across ages. As concerns this clonotype: Its antigen is not identified.

The CDR3 runs 15 residues. The germline V and J ends were trimmed by 4 bases and 4 bases, with 15 bases remaining between them. Germline CDR1 SGHAT, CDR2 FQNNGV. Primed by a sample-barcoded 5' primer and a J-beta primer mix, a second PCR proceeded for about 6 to 12 cycles. One entry per CDR3 protein, called by TCRdb with MiXCR from the 5' RACE reads. Counted here are approximately 1.5 million distinct CDR3 sequences, about 32% occurring once; the ten biggest clones make up around 11%. Study-wide points: Considered underestimates were the diversity estimates obtained from one million T cells.

Material for sequencing was blood. This clonotype was sampled from a woman in her twenties or thirties in good health. The J gene is TRBJ2-3, the V gene TRBV11-2; D possibly uses TRBD1 or TRBD2 (5 bases each). CDR3 region: CASSSGLAHADTQYF. The CDR3 bases are TGTGCCAGCAGCTCGGGGCTAGCTCACGCAGATACGCAGTATTTT.